The 15 T cell receptor beta chains presented below share a single source sample, sequenced in a study of CXCR3-negative and CXCR3-positive naive CD8 T cells. TRB cDNA libraries were made by UMI-labeled 5' RACE. TCRdb reprocessed the 5' RACE reads and reports one entry per CDR3 protein, with no DNA. In all, the sample yields fewer than 60,000 distinct CDR3 sequences. The sequencing sample was made of naive CXCR3- CD8+ T cells from blood. Specified subset: CD45RO-CCR7+CD27+CD95- naive CD8+ T cells lacking CXCR3 (TNR3-). The receptors here all came from a human donor in good health. Some clones in this sample may be carry-over from other donors' samples.

The V gene is TRBV7-2, the J gene TRBJ2-7; TCRdb outputs TRBD2, but without DNA this stays unchecked. This CDR3 region has 16 residues. Germline-derived CDR1 and CDR2 are SGHTA and FQGNSA. The CDR3: CASSLDLPGGSNEQYF.

CDR3 in amino acids: CSVEDPRRGGSTDTQYF. J is TRBJ2-3 and V is TRBV29-1; TCRdb calls TRBD1, which cannot be checked without DNA. CDR1 is SQVTM and CDR2 is ANQGSEA in the germline V gene. The CDR3 covers 17 residues.

V gene TRBV6-2 or TRBV6-3 combines with J gene TRBJ2-1; checking the TCRdb D call of TRBD2 is not possible without DNA. Germline values: CDR1 MNHEY, CDR2 SVGEGT. CDR3 length: 14 amino acids. CDR3 protein: CASSSSGAYNEQFF.

V and J are TRBV18 and TRBJ2-1; TCRdb's assignment of TRBD1 cannot be checked, as there is no DNA. CDR1 and CDR2 (germline): KGHSH, LQKENI. The CDR3 totals 14 residues. CDR3 region: CASSPGGPGNEQFF.

The genes are TRBV5-5 and TRBJ2-5; TCRdb's D call of TRBD1 is untestable without DNA. The CDR3 has 15 amino acids. CDR1 and CDR2 from the germline V gene are SGHKS and YYEKEE (reference sequence). The CDR3 here is CASSLNRGRGETQYF. Complete variable domain (other parts from reference TRBV5-5 and TRBJ2-5): DAGVTQSPTHLIKTRGQQVTLRCSPISGHKSVSWYQQVLGQGPQFIFQYYEKEERGRGNFPDRFSARQFPNYSSELNVNALLLGDSALYLCASSLNRGRGETQYFGPGTRLLVL.

This rearrangement joins TRBV6-2 or TRBV6-3 to TRBJ1-2. Per germline, CDR1 MNHEY and CDR2 SVGEGT. This CDR3 comprises 17 residues. CDR3 sequence reads: CASSYGLETATNYGYTF.

V gene TRBV6-2 or TRBV6-3 combines with J gene TRBJ1-1; no DNA is available, so the TRBD1 call from TCRdb remains unchecked. Germline V gene data show CDR1 as MNHEY and CDR2 as SVGEGT. The CDR3 sequence is 16 residues long. This CDR3 is CASSFGPGAQNTEAFF.

The chain is built from TRBV7-9 and TRBJ2-5; TCRdb names TRBD1, which stays unverified in the absence of DNA. Germline CDR1 and CDR2: SEHNR and FQNEAQ (reference sequence). The CDR3 sequence is 15 residues long. The CDR3 loop is CASSLVAGGQETQYF.

The chain carries TRBV29-1 and TRBJ1-2. Germline loops: CDR1 SQVTM, CDR2 ANQGSEA. The CDR3 spans 12 residues. This CDR3 reads CSVDLGNYGYTF.

This rearrangement joins TRBV29-1 to TRBJ2-7; TCRdb picks TRBD1, but there is no DNA to check that call. CDR3 length equals 14 residues. Germline assignment: CDR1 SQVTM and CDR2 ANQGSEA. This CDR3 reads CSVDVGQSSYEQYF.

CDR3 loop: CASSKVGPCTDTQYF. The chain is built from TRBV21-1 and TRBJ2-3. TRBV21-1 is an annotated pseudogene. The CDR3 runs 15 residues.

This chain connects TRBV2 to TRBJ1-1. Germline V lookup: CDR1 SNHLY, CDR2 FYNNEI. This CDR3 has 12 residues. The CDR3 sequence is CARQALNTEAFF.

The V and J genes are TRBV5-1 and TRBJ2-1; absent DNA, TCRdb's TRBD2 call cannot be checked. Per the germline V gene, CDR1 is SGHRS and CDR2 is YFSETQ. The CDR3 contains 14 residues. CDR3 sequence: CAGNSGEGDNEQFF.

V gene TRBV20-1 combines with J gene TRBJ2-7. CDR3 length: 13 residues. Germline lookup yields CDR1 DFQATT and CDR2 SNEGSKA (reference sequence). The CDR3 protein is CSARDLGTYEQYF.

The chain employs TRBV29-1 and TRBJ2-3; without DNA, the TCRdb call of TRBD2 cannot be checked. From germline, CDR1 is SQVTM and CDR2 ANQGSEA. The CDR3 loop spans 16 amino acids. The CDR3 is CSVEQAEAGDTDTQYF.